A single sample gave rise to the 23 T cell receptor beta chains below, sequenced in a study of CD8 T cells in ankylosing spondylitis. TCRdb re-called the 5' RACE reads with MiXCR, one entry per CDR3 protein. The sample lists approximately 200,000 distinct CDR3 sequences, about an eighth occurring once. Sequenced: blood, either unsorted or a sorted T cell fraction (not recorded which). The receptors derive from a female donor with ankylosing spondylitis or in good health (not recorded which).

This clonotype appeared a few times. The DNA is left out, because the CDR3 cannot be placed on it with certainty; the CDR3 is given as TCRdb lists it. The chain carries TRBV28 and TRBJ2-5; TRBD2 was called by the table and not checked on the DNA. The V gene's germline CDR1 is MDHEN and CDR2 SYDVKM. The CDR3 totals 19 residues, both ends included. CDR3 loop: CASSNRFSQGSSGPETQYF.

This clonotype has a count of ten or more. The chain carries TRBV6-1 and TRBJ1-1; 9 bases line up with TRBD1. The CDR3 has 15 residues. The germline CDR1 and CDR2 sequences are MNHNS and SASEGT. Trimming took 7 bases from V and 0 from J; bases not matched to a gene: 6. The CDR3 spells CASTPGQGMNTEAFF. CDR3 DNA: TGTGCCAGCACCCCAGGACAGGGGATGAACACTGAAGCTTTCTTT.

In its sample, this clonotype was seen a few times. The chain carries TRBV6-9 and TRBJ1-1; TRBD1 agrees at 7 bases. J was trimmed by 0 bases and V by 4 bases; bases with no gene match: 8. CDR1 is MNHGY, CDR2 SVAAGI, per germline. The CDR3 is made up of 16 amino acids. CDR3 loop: CASSSNRGGVNTEAFF. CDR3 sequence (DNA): TGTGCCAGCAGTTCTAACAGGGGAGGCGTGAACACTGAAGCTTTCTTT.

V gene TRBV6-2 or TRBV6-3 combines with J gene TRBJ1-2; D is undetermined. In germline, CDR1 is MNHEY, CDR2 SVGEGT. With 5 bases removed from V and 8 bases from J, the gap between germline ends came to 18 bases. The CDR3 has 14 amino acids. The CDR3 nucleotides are TGTGCCAGCAGTGCTCGCGCCGTCCAAAAAGGCTACACCTTC. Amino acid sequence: CASSARAVQKGYTF.

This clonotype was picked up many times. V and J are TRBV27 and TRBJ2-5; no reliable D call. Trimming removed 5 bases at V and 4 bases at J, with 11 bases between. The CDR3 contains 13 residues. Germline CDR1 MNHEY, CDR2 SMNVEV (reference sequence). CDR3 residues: CASSPYTAETQYF. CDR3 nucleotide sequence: TGTGCCAGCAGTCCCTATACGGCAGAGACCCAGTACTTC.

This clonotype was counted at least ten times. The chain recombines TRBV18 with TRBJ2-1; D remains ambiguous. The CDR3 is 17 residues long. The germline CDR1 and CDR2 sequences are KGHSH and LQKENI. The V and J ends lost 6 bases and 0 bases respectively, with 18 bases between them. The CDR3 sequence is CASSLNELGRSYNEQFF. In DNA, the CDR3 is TGTGCCAGCTCGCTCAACGAGTTGGGTCGCTCCTACAATGAGCAGTTCTTC.

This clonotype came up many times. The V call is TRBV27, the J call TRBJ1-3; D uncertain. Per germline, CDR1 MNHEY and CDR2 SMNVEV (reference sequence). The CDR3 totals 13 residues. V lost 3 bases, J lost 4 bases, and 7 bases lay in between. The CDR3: CASSFRAGNTIYF. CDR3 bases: TGTGCCAGCAGTTTTAGGGCCGGAAACACCATATATTTT.

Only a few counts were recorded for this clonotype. The CDR3 protein is CASSLNQGMDSEQFF. The CDR3 DNA follows: TGCGCCAGCAGCTTGAATCAGGGAATGGACAGTGAGCAGTTCTTC. The chain joins TRBV5-1 to TRBJ2-1, with a tentative D call TRBD1 (6 bases). Germline values: CDR1 SGHRS, CDR2 YFSETQ. Trimming shortened V by 1 base and J by 9 bases, and 17 bases separated the two germline ends. This CDR3 is built from 15 residues.

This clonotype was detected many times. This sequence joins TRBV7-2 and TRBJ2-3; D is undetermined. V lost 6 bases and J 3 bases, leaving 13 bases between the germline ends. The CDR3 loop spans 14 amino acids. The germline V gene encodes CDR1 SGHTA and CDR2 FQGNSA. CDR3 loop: CASRPGPVTDTQYF. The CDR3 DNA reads TGTGCCAGCAGACCTGGGCCCGTTACAGATACGCAGTATTTT. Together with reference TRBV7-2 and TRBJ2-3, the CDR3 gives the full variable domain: GAGVSQSPSNKVTEKGKDVELRCDPISGHTALYWYRQSLGQGLEFLIYFQGNSAPDKSGLPSDRFSAERTGGSVSTLTIQRTQQEDSAVYLCASRPGPVTDTQYFGPGTRLTVL.

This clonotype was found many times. The chain's CDR3 is CSAETSGVPSTDTQYF. Written as DNA, the CDR3 is TGCAGTGCGGAGACTAGCGGGGTACCTAGCACAGATACGCAGTATTTT. The chain combines TRBV20-1 with TRBJ2-3; 11 bases are a match to TRBD2. The CDR3 is 16 amino acids. Germline V gene lookup returns CDR1 DFQATT and CDR2 SNEGSKA (reference sequence). V was clipped by 6 bases and J by 0 bases; unmatched bases: 8.

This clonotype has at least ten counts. The CDR3 nucleotides read TGTGCCAGCAGTAGCGGGTCACCCCTCCACTTT. This translates into CASSSGSPLHF. The rearrangement uses TRBV6-5 and TRBJ1-6; no definite D call. CDR3 length equals 11 residues. Trimming stripped 5 bases from V and 10 bases from J, with 6 bases between. From germline, CDR1 is MNHEY and CDR2 SVGAGI.

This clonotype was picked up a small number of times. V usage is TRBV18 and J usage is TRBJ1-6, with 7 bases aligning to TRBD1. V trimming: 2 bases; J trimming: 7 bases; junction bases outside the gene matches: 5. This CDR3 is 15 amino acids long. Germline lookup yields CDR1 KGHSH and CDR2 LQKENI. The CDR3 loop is CASSPETGINSPLHF. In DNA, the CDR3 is TGTGCCAGCTCACCAGAGACAGGGATCAATTCACCCCTCCACTTT.

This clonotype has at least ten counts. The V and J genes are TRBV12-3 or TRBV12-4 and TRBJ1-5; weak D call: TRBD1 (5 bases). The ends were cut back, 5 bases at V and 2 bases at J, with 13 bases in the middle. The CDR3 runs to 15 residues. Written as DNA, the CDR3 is TGTGCCAGCAGTCCCCAGGGTCCAGGCAATCAGCCCCAGCATTTT. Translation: CASSPQGPGNQPQHF.

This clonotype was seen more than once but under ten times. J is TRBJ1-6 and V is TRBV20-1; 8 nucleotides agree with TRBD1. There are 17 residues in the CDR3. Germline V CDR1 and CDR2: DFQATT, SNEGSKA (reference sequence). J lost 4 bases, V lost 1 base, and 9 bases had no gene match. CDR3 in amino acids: CSARGQGQIAYNSPLHF. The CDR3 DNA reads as TGCAGTGCTAGAGGACAGGGGCAAATCGCGTATAATTCACCCCTCCACTTT.

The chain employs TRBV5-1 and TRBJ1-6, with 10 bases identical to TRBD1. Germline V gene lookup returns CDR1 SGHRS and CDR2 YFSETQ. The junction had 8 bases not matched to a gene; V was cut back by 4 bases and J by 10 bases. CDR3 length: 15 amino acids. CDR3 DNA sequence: TGCGCCAGCAGCCGGGACAGGGGATTCGGGTCACCCCTCCACTTT. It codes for CASSRDRGFGSPLHF.

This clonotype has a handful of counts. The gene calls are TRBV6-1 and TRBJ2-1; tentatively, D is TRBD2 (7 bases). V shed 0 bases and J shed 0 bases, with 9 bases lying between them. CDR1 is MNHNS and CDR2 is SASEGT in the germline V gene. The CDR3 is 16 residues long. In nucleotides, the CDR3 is TGTGCCAGCAGTGAAGCGGGAGGGGGCTCCTACAATGAGCAGTTCTTC. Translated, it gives CASSEAGGGSYNEQFF.

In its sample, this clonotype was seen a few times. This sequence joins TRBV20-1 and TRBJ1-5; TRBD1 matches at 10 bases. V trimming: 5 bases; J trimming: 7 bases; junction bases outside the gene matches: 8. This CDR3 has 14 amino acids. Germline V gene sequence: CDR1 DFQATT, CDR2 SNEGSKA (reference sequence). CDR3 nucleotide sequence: TGCAGTGCTGGATTGACAGGGGGCGGCCAGCCCCAGCATTTT. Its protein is CSAGLTGGGQPQHF.

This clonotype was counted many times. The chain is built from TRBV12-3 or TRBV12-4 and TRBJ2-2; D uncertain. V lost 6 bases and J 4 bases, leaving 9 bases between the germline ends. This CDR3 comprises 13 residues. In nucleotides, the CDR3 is TGTGCCAGCAGGCGTGACTCCACCGGGGAGCTGTTTTTT. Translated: CASRRDSTGELFF.

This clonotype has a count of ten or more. The CDR3 here is CASSPWTGENTGELFF. The CDR3 DNA follows: TGTGCCAGCAGTCCGTGGACAGGGGAGAACACCGGGGAGCTGTTTTTT. The rearrangement uses TRBV12-3 or TRBV12-4 and TRBJ2-2, with 9 bases lining up with TRBD1. V dropped 5 bases and J dropped 1; count of bases not matched to a gene: 5. The CDR3 runs to 16 residues.

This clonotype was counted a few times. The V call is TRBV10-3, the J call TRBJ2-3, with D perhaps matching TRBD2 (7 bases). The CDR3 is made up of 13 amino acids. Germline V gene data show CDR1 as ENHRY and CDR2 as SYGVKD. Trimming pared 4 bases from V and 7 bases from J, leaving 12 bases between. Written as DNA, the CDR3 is TGTGCCATCAGTGCCGGGGGGCAATATACGCAGTATTTT. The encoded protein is CAISAGGQYTQYF.

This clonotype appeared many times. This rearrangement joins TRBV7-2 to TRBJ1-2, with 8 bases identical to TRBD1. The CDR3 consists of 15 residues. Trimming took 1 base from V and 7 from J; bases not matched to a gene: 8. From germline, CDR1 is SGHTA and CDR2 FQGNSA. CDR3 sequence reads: CASSLEDRVTGGYTF. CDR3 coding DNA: TGTGCCAGCAGCTTAGAGGACAGGGTTACAGGTGGCTACACCTTC.

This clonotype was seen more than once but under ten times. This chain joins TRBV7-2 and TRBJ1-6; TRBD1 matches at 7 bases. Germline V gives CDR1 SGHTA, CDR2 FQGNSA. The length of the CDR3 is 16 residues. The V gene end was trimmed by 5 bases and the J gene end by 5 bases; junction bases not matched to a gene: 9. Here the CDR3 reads CASSLQGDLNNSPLHF. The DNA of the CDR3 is TGTGCCAGCAGCCTGCAGGGGGATCTTAATAATTCACCCCTCCACTTT. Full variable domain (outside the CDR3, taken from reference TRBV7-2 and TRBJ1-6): GAGVSQSPSNKVTEKGKDVELRCDPISGHTALYWYRQSLGQGLEFLIYFQGNSAPDKSGLPSDRFSAERTGGSVSTLTIQRTQQEDSAVYLCASSLQGDLNNSPLHFGNGTRLTVT.

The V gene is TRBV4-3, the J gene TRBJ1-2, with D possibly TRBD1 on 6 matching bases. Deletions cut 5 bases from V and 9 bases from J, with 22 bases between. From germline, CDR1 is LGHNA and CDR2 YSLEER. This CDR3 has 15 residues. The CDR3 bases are TGCGCCAGCAGCTCACAGGGACGGCCGCTACTCAGCTACACCTTC. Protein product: CASSSQGRPLLSYTF.